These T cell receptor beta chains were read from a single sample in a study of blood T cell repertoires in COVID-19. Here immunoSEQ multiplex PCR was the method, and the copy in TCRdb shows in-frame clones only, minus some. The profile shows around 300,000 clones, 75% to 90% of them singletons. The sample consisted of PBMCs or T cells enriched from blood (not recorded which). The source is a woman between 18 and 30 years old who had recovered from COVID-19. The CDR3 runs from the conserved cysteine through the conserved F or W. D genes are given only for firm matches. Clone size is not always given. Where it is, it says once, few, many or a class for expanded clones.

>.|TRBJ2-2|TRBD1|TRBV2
TGTGCCAGCAGTCTTACAGGGGGCCCGAACACCGGGGAGCTGTTTTTT
CASSLTGGPNTGELFF
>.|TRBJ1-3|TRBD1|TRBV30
TGTGCCTGGAGTCAGGGGGCGAGGGGAAACACCATATATTTT
CAWSQGARGNTIYF
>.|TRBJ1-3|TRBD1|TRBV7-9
TGTGCCAGCAGCCCCATCGGGACAGCTGGAAACACCATATATTTT
CASSPIGTAGNTIYF
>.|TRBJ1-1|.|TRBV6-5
TGTGCCAGCAGTCCACAGGGGAACACTGAAGCTTTCTTT
CASSPQGNTEAFF
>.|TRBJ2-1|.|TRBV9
TGTGCCAGCAGCGCGGGAGCTTACAATGAGCAGTTCTTC
CASSAGAYNEQFF
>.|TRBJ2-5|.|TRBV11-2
TGTGCCAGCAGCTCCGACAGGAACCAAGAGACCCAGTACTTC
CASSSDRNQETQYF
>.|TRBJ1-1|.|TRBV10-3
TGTGCCAGTACGGCGGTGAACACTGAAGCTTTCTTT
CASTAVNTEAFF
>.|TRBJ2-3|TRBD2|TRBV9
TGTGCCAGCAGCGTAGGGCGGGGGGGCCGGACAGATACGCAGTATTTT
CASSVGRGGRTDTQYF
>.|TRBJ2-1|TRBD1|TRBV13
TGTGCCAGCAGCTTACAGAGCGGGACAGGGAACTCCCACTCCTACAATGAGCAGTTCTTC
CASSLQSGTGNSHSYNEQFF
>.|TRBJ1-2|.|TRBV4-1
TGCGCCAGCAGCCAAGACAAGCACTATGGCTACACCTTC
CASSQDKHYGYTF
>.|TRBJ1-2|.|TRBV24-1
TGTGCCACCAGTGATTTAGCAGGGTTTGGCTACACCTTC
CATSDLAGFGYTF
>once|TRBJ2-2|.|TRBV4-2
TGTGCCAGCAGCCAAGAAGCTGGCGCGGGGACCGGGGAGCTGTTTTTT
CASSQEAGAGTGELFF
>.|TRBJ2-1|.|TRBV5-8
TGTGCCAGTGCAACCGGGGCCGCGGGAAATGAGCAGTTCTTC
CASATGAAGNEQFF
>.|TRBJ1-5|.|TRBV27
TGTGCCAGCAGTTTCGGGGGGACGGGTCAGCCCCAGCATTTT
CASSFGGTGQPQHF
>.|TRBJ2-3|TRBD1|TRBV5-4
TGTGCCAGCAGCCTAATGGGCGGACAGGGAATAGATACGCAGTATTTT
CASSLMGGQGIDTQYF
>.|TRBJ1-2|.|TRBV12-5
TGTGCTAGTGGTTTGGGATCAGGGGTGTGGGGCTACACCTTC
CASGLGSGVWGYTF
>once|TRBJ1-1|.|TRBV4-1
TGCGCCAGCAGCCAAGAGCTATTAGGAGGACAGCAGAACACTGAAGCTTTCTTT
CASSQELLGGQQNTEAFF
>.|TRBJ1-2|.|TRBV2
TGTGCCAGCAGTGCCCCCCGGCGGTACTATGGCTACACCTTC
CASSAPRRYYGYTF
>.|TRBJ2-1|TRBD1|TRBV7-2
TGTGCCAGCAGCTACCTCAAGGGACAGGTATTCCATGAGCAGTTCTTC
CASSYLKGQVFHEQFF
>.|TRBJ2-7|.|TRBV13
TGTGCCAGCAGCTTATCCGGGTTGAGCTCCTACGAGCAGTACTTC
CASSLSGLSSYEQYF
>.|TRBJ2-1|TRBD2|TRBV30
TGTGCCGGACAAGGGGGACTAGAATTTCTCTTC
CAGQGGLEFLF
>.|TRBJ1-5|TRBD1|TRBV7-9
TGTGCCAGCAGCCTAGGGACAGACAATCAGCCCCAGCATTTT
CASSLGTDNQPQHF
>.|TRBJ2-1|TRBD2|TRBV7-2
TGTGCCAGCAGCTTCACTAGCGTGAGCTCCTACAATGAGCAGTTCTTC
CASSFTSVSSYNEQFF
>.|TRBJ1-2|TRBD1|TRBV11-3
TGTGCCAGCAGCCAGGCCCTAACAGGGGGGAGGGGCTATGGCTACACCTTC
CASSQALTGGRGYGYTF
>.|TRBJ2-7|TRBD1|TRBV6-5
TGTGCCAGCAGTTACTCGAGGGGACAGACGTACGAGCAGTACTTC
CASSYSRGQTYEQYF
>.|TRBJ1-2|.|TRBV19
TGTGCCAGTATTAGGACGGGGTCTATAGGCTACACCTTC
CASIRTGSIGYTF
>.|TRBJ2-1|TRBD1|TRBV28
TGTGCCAGCAGTCTCCCCGGGACAGGAAGCTCCTACAATGAGCAGTTCTTC
CASSLPGTGSSYNEQFF
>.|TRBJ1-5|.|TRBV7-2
TGTGCCAGCAGCTTATACAGGGTAGGGCAGCCCCAGCATTTT
CASSLYRVGQPQHF
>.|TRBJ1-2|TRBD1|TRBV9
TGTGCCAGCAGCGTAAGGGACAGCTATGGGTATGGCTACACCTTC
CASSVRDSYGYGYTF
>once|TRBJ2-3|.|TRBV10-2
TGCGCCGGCTCCGGGACTTCGCTCACAGATACGCAGTATTTT
CAGSGTSLTDTQYF
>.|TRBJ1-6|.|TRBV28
TGTGCCAGCAGTCCCCCCCGGCGGGCACAGTATAATTCACCCCTCCACTTT
CASSPPRRAQYNSPLHF
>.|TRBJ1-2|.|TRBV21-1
TGTGCCAGCTTGCTTACTGGGGCAAGTGGCTACACCTTC
CASLLTGASGYTF
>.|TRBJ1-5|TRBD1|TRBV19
TGTGCCAGTAGTATAGTACAGGGGGCAGGCAATCAGCCCCAGCATTTT
CASSIVQGAGNQPQHF
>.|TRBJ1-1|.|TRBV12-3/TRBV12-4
TGTGCCAGCAGTTTAAGCGTGAACACTGAAGCTTTCTTT
CASSLSVNTEAFF
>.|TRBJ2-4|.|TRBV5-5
TGTGCCAGCAGCTTGACCCTGAGAAACATTCAGTACTTC
CASSLTLRNIQYF
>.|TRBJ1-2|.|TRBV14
TGTGCCAGCAGCCCTAGTGGGGGAGGAAACTATGGCTACACCTTC
CASSPSGGGNYGYTF
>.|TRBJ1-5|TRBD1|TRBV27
TGTGCCAGCAGTCCTCGGACAGGGTATGGCAATCAGCCCCAGCATTTT
CASSPRTGYGNQPQHF
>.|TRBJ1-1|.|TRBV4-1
TGCGCCAGCAGCCAAAACCAGGGTGTGGGAACTGAAGCTTTCTTT
CASSQNQGVGTEAFF
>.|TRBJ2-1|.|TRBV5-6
TGTGCCAGTACCCGACAGAGTTATGAGCAGTTCTTC
CASTRQSYEQFF
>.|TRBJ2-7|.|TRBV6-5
TGTGCCAGCAGTCGGGGGACGGGCGAAGAGGACTTC
CASSRGTGEEDF
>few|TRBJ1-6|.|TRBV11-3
TGTGCCAGCAGCCTACAGCTGGATTCACCCCTCCACTTT
CASSLQLDSPLHF
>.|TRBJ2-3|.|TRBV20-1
TGCAGTGCGAGTACAGGGAGCACAGATACGCAGTATTTT
CSASTGSTDTQYF
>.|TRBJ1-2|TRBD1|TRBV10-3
TGTGCCATCAGTACAGGGGGGACTGGCTACACCTTC
CAISTGGTGYTF
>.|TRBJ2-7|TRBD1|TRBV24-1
TGTGCCACCAGTGATTCTTCCACGGGACAGGTTGGCGGCGAGCAGTACTTC
CATSDSSTGQVGGEQYF
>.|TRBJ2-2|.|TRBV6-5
TGTGCCAGCTTTCAGGGTACCGGGGAGCTGTTTTTT
CASFQGTGELFF
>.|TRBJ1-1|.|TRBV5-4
TGTGCCAGCACCCTCCCGGGTGGGGGCCGACCGCTGGAAGCTTTCTTT
CASTLPGGGRPLEAFF
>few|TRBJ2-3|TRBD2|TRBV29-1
TGCAGCGTTGCGGGACTATTAACTAGCACAGATACGCAGTATTTT
CSVAGLLTSTDTQYF
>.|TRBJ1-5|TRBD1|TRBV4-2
TGTGCCAGCAGCCGGACAGGGAACGGCAATCAGCCCCAGCATTTT
CASSRTGNGNQPQHF
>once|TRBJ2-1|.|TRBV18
TGTGCCAGCTCACCATTAAGGCAGGGGACCCTCTACAATGAGCAGTTCTTC
CASSPLRQGTLYNEQFF
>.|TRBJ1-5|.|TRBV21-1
TGTGCCAGCAGCTCAATCCGGGGGGTAGCGAGCAATCAGCCCCAGCATTTT
CASSSIRGVASNQPQHF
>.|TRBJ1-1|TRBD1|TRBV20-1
TGCAGTGCCGCAGGGGGCCCTGAAGCTTTCTTT
CSAAGGPEAFF
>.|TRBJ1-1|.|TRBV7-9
TGTGCCAGCAGCGGGGACATAAACACTGAAGCTTTCTTT
CASSGDINTEAFF
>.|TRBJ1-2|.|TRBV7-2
TGTGCCAGCAGCCCGACGGACAGTTCTAACTATGGCTACACCTTC
CASSPTDSSNYGYTF
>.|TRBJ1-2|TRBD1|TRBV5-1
TGCGCCAGCAGCAGCACTGTCGGGACAGATTATGGCTACACCTTC
CASSSTVGTDYGYTF
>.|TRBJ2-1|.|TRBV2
TGTGCCAGCAGAACTCCCTCCCACAATGAGCAGTTCTTC
CASRTPSHNEQFF
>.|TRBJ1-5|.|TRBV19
TGTGCCAGTAGTATAACCCCAGGACAGTATCAGCCCCAGCATTTT
CASSITPGQYQPQHF
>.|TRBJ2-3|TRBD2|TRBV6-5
TGTGCCAGCAAGGCGACTAGCGGATTCACAGATACGCAGTATTTT
CASKATSGFTDTQYF